The clone carrying this T cell receptor beta chain appeared a single time. The antigen is not known. The use of a sample-barcoded 5' primer and a J-beta primer mix characterized a second PCR of roughly 6 to 11 cycles. TCRdb called the 5' RACE reads again in MiXCR, with one record for every CDR3 protein. Seen here are about 830,000 distinct CDR3 sequences, around two thirds observed once, and the top ten hold 25% to 35%. CDR3 length equals 17 residues. This record comes from a study of blood T cells in healthy people across ages. Study-level points and caveats: Per million T cells, TCR beta diversity dropped about linearly as age rose. Any conclusive comparison of naive versus antigen-experienced cells was prevented by using unsorted PBMCs.

The chain is built from TRBV12-2 and TRBJ2-3; the DNA was not compared with TRBD1, the D call given in the table. TRBV12-2 is tagged as a pseudogene. The sequencing input was blood. The receptor was derived from a man aged 25-40 years in good health. The CDR3: CASRAPPGQGSTDTQYF. The CDR3 region has the DNA TGTGCAAGTCGCGCACCACCGGGACAGGGGTCGACAGATACGCAGTATTTT.